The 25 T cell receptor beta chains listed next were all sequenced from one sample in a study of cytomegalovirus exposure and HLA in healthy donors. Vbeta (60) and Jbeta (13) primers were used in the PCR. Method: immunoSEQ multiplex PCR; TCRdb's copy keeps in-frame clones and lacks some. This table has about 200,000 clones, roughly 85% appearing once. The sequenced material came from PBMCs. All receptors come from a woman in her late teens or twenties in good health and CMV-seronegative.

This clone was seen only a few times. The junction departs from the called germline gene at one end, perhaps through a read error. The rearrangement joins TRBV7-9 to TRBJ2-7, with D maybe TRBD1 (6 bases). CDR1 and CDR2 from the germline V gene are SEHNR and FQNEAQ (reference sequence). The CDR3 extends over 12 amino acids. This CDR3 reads CSSGQTAYEQYF. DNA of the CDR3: TGTTCCAGCGGACAGACCGCCTACGAGCAGTACTTC.

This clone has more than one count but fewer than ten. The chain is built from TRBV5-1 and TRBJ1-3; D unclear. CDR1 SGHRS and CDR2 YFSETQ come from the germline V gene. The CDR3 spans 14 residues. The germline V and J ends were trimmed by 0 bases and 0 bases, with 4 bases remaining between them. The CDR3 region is CASSLGDSGNTIYF. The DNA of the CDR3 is TGCGCCAGCAGCTTGGGAGACTCTGGAAACACCATATATTTT.

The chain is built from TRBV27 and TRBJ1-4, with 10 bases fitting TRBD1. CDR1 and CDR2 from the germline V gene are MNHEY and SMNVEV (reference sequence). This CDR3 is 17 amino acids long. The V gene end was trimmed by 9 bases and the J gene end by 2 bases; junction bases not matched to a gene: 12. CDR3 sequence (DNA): TGTGCCAGTTGGGACAGGGGACAGGGGAGTACTAATGAAAAACTGTTTTTT. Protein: CASWDRGQGSTNEKLFF.

CDR3 amino acids: CATSRGGTANTEAFF. The DNA of the CDR3 is TGTGCCACCAGCAGAGGTGGGACAGCGAACACTGAAGCTTTCTTT. The chain uses TRBV15 and TRBJ1-1, with TRBD1 matching 7 bases. In germline, CDR1 is LNHNV, CDR2 YYDKDF (reference sequence). Trimming removed 1 base from V and 1 base from J; junction bases left unmatched: 3. The CDR3 length is 15 residues.

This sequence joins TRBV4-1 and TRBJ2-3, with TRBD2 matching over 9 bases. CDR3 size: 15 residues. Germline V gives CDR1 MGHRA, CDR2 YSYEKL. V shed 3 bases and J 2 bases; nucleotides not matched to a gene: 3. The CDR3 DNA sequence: TGCGCCAGCAGCCACGTGGGACTAGCCACAGATACGCAGTATTTT. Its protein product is CASSHVGLATDTQYF.

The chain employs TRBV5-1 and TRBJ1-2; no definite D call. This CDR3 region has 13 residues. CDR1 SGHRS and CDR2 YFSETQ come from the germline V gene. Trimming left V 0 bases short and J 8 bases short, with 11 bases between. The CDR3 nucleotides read TGCGCCAGCAGCTTGGGGGCGCCAGAAGGCTACACCTTC. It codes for CASSLGAPEGYTF.

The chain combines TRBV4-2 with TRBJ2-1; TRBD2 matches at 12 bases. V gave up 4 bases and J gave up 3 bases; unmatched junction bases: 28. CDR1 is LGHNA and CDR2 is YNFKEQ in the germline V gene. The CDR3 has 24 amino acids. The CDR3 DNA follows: TGTGCCAGCAGCCCCGTCTTCCCTGGGCTAGCGGGAGGGCCAAGGAACCTAGGCTACAATGAGCAGTTCTTC. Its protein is CASSPVFPGLAGGPRNLGYNEQFF.

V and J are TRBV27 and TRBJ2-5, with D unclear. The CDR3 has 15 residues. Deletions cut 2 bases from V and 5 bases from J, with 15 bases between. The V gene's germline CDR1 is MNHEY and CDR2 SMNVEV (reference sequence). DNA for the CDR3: TGTGCCAGCAGTTTAAGTTCGACTTGGTGGGAGACCCAGTACTTC. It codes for CASSLSSTWWETQYF.

The CDR3 region is CASSLVLPGFMNTEAFF. In nucleotides, the CDR3 is TGTGCCAGCAGCTTAGTTTTACCGGGGTTCATGAACACTGAAGCTTTCTTT. This chain uses TRBV7-8 with TRBJ1-1; no clear D gene. This CDR3 is built from 17 residues. Between the trimmed V and J ends, which lost 1 base and 0 bases, there was a span of 15 bases. CDR1 and CDR2 (germline): SGHVS, FQNEAQ.

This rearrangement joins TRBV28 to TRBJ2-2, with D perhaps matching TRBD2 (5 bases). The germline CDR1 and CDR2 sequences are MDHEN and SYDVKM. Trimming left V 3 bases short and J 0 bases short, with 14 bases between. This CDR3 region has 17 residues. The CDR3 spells CASSFHLARANTGELFF. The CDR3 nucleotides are TGTGCCAGCAGTTTCCATTTAGCGAGAGCGAACACCGGGGAGCTGTTTTTT.

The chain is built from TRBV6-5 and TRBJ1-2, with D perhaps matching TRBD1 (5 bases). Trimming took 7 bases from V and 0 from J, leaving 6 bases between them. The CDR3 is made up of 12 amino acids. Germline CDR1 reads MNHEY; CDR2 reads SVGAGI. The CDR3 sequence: CASKTANYGYTF. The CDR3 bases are TGTGCCAGCAAGACAGCTAACTATGGCTACACCTTC.

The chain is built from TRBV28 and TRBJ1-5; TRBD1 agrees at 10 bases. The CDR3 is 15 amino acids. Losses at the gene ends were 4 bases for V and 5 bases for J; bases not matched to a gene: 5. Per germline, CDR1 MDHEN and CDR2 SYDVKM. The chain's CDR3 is CASSSPGTGDQPQHF. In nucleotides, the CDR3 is TGTGCCAGCAGTTCCCCCGGGACAGGGGATCAGCCCCAGCATTTT.

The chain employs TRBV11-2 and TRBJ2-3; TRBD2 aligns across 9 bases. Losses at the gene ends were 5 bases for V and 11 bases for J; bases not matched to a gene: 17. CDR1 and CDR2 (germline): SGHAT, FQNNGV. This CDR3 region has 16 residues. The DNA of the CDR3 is TGTGCCAGCAGCAAAACTAGCGGGCCCCTCGGTTCGGGGCAGTATTTT. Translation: CASSKTSGPLGSGQYF. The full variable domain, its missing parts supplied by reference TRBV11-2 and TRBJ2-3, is EAGVAQSPRYKIIEKRQSVAFWCNPISGHATLYWYQQILGQGPKLLIQFQNNGVVDDSQLPKDRFSAERLKGVDSTLKIQPAKLEDSAVYLCASSKTSGPLGSGQYFGPGTRLTVL.

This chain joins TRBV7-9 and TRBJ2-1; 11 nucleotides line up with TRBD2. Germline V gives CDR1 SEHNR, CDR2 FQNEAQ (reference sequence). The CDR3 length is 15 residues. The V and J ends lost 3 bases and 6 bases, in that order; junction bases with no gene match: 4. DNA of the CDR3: TGTGCCAGCAGCTTTCCCGGGACTAGCGGCAATGAGCAGTTCTTC. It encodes CASSFPGTSGNEQFF.

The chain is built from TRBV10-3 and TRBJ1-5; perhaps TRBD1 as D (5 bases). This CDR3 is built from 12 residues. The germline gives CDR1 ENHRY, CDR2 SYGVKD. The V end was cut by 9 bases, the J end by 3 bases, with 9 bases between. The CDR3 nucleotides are TGTGCCATAGGGGCAGACAATCAGCCCCAGCATTTT. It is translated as CAIGADNQPQHF.

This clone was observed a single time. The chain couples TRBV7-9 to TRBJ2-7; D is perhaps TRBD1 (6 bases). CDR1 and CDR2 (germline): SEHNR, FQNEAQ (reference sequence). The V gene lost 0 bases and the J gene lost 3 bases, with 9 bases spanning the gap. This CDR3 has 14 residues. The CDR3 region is CASSLAGQGYEQYF. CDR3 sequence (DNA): TGTGCCAGCAGCTTAGCGGGACAAGGCTACGAGCAGTACTTC.

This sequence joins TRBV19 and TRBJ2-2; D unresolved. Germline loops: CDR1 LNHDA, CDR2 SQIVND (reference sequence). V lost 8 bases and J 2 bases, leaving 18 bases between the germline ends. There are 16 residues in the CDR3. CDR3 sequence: CASGIEALLNTGELFF. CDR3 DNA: TGTGCCAGTGGCATTGAGGCCCTCCTTAACACCGGGGAGCTGTTTTTT. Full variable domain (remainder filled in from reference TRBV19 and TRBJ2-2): DGGITQSPKYLFRKEGQNVTLSCEQNLNHDAMYWYRQDPGQGLRLIYYSQIVNDFQKGDIAEGYSVSREKKESFPLTVTSAQKNPTAFYLCASGIEALLNTGELFFGEGSRLTVL.

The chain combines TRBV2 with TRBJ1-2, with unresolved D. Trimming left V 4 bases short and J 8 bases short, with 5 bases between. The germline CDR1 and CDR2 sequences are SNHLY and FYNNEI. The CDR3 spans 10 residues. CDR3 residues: CASSGPGYTF. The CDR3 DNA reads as TGTGCCAGCAGTGGGCCAGGCTACACCTTC.

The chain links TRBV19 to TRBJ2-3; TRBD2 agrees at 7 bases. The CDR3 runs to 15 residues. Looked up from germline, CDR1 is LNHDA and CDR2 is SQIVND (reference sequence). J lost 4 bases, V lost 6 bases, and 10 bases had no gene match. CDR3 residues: CASSGSGRAADTQYF. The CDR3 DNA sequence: TGTGCCAGTAGCGGCAGTGGGAGGGCCGCAGATACGCAGTATTTT.

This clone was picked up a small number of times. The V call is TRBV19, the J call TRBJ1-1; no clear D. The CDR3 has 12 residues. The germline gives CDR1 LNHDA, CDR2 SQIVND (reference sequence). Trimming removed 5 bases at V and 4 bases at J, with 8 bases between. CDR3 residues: CASSVASTEAFF. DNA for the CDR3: TGTGCCAGTAGTGTGGCCAGCACTGAAGCTTTCTTT.

In nucleotides, the CDR3 is TGCGCCAGCAGCCAAGAGGCAGGGGCGCAAAATGAAAAACTGTTTTTT. Protein product: CASSQEAGAQNEKLFF. The gene calls are TRBV4-3 and TRBJ1-4, with D possibly matching TRBD1 (6 bases). Trimming stripped 0 bases from V and 5 bases from J, with 13 bases between. Per the germline V gene, CDR1 is LGHNA and CDR2 is YSLEER. The CDR3 has 16 amino acids.

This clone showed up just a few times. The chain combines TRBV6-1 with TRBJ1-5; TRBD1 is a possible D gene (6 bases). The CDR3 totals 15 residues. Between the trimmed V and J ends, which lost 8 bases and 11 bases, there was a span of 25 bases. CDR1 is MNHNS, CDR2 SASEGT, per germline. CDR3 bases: TGTGCCAGCTCCGACCCGGGACGGACAGTAGGAACCCAGCATTTT. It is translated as CASSDPGRTVGTQHF.

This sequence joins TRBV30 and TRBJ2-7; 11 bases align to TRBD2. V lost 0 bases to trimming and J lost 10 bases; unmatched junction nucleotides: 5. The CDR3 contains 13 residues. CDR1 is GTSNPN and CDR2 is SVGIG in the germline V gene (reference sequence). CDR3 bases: TGTGCCTGGAGTGTACGTACTAGCGGGAGTCAGTACTTC. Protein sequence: CAWSVRTSGSQYF.

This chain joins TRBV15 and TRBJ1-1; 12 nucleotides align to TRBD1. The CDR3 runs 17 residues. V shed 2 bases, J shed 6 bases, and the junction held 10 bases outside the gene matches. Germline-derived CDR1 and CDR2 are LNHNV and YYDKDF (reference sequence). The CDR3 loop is CATSRPSAGTGGSEAFF. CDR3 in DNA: TGTGCCACCAGCAGACCCTCTGCCGGGACAGGGGGCTCTGAAGCTTTCTTT.

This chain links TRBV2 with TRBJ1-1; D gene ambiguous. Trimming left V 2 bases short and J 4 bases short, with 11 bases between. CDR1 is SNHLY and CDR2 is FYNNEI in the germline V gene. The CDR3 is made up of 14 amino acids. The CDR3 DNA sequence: TGTGCCAGCAGTGAATGGAGGTATAGCACTGAAGCTTTCTTT. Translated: CASSEWRYSTEAFF.